These 14 T cell receptor beta chains came from one sample sequenced in a study of T cell responses to AZD1222 COVID-19 vaccine. Data came from immunoSEQ multiplex PCR; TCRdb stores just in-frame clones and leaves some out. The table includes some 96,000 clones, roughly 90% detected once. The input for sequencing was peripheral blood, taken on day 0 of AZD1222 vaccination. The receptor source for this set is an adult in good health.

The V call is TRBV5-8, the J call TRBJ1-5; TRBD1 matches 8 bases. The junction had 6 bases not matched to a gene; V was cut back by 3 bases and J by 7 bases. CDR3 length: 14 residues. Germline CDR1 and CDR2: SGHTS and YDEGEE. The CDR3 is CASSWQGAWQPQHF. The CDR3 DNA reads TGTGCCAGCAGCTGGCAGGGGGCATGGCAGCCCCAGCATTTT.

The chain recombines TRBV6-5 with TRBJ1-2; no definite D call. The CDR3 is 13 amino acids. The V gene's germline CDR1 is MNHEY and CDR2 SVGAGI. Trimming stripped 7 bases from V and 4 bases from J, with 13 bases between. The CDR3 sequence: CASMGAFGYGYTF. The CDR3 coding sequence is TGTGCCAGCATGGGCGCTTTTGGCTATGGCTACACCTTC.

The V and J genes are TRBV6-2 or TRBV6-3 and TRBJ1-1, with D unresolved. The CDR3 totals 13 residues. Germline V gene lookup returns CDR1 MNHEY and CDR2 SVGEGT. V lost 3 bases to trimming and J lost 6 bases, with 11 bases between them. The CDR3 DNA reads TGTGCCAGCAGTTATGTAATTCTGTCTGAAGCTTTCTTT. Protein: CASSYVILSEAFF.

Concerning this clone itself: This CDR3 is also generated by other DNA sequences in the sample. The chain joins TRBV28 to TRBJ1-5; 8 bases fit TRBD1. Germline values: CDR1 MDHEN, CDR2 SYDVKM. This CDR3 has 15 residues. V lost 3 bases to trimming and J lost 7 bases; unmatched junction nucleotides: 8. CDR3 nucleotides: TGTGCCAGCAGTTTTATCCGGACAGGGCCCCAGCCCCAGCATTTT. This gives the protein CASSFIRTGPQPQHF.

The V call is TRBV11-2, the J call TRBJ2-3; D perhaps matches TRBD2 (6 bases). V lost 4 bases and J 1 base, leaving 15 bases between the germline ends. CDR3 length equals 16 residues. CDR1 is SGHAT and CDR2 is FQNNGV in the germline V gene. The DNA for the CDR3 is TGTGCCAGCAGCTCCTTTAGCGGTGTAGGCACAGATACGCAGTATTTT. Its translation is CASSSFSGVGTDTQYF.

J is TRBJ1-1 and V is TRBV5-1; 7 bases are a match to TRBD1. In germline, CDR1 is SGHRS, CDR2 YFSETQ. This CDR3 contains 14 residues. V lost 2 bases, J lost 4 bases, and 5 bases stayed unmatched. The CDR3 coding sequence is TGCGCCAGCAGCTTTGATCCAGGGGGCACTGAAGCTTTCTTT. This translates into CASSFDPGGTEAFF.

This sequence joins TRBV5-1 and TRBJ1-3; possible D gene TRBD1, 5 bases. Looked up from germline, CDR1 is SGHRS and CDR2 is YFSETQ. V lost 4 bases and J 0 bases, leaving 20 bases between the germline ends. The CDR3 consists of 18 residues. The CDR3 here is CASSHPGTELTSGNTIYF. CDR3 in DNA: TGCGCCAGCAGCCACCCCGGGACGGAACTTACCTCTGGAAACACCATATATTTT.

The count of this clone is one. The chain combines TRBV6-5 with TRBJ1-2, with 8 bases aligning to TRBD1. V lost 6 bases, J lost 6 bases, and 9 bases stayed unmatched. The CDR3 is 14 residues long. Germline V gives CDR1 MNHEY, CDR2 SVGAGI. In nucleotides, the CDR3 is TGTGCCAGCAGCCAGTGGACAGGGCAAGATGGCTACACCTTC. Protein: CASSQWTGQDGYTF.

This clone was seen just once. This sequence joins TRBV3-1 (or the pseudogene TRBV3-2) and TRBJ2-7; 10 nucleotides agree with TRBD2. Germline CDR1 and CDR2: LGHDT and YNNKEL (reference sequence). Trimming took 3 bases from V and 6 from J; bases not matched to a gene: 14. The CDR3 runs 17 residues. The CDR3 spells CASSQTTPGTSVSEQYF. CDR3 nucleotide sequence: TGTGCCAGCAGCCAGACAACCCCCGGGACTAGCGTCTCCGAGCAGTACTTC.

V is TRBV15 and J is TRBJ1-1; no clear D gene. The V gene's germline CDR1 is LNHNV and CDR2 YYDKDF (reference sequence). The CDR3 has 11 residues. The germline V and J ends were trimmed by 0 bases and 8 bases, with 4 bases remaining between them. This chain's CDR3 is CATSRDKEAFF. Here the CDR3 DNA reads TGTGCCACCAGCAGAGACAAAGAAGCTTTCTTT.

The rearrangement links TRBV5-6 to TRBJ2-5; the match to TRBD1 covers 8 bases. The CDR3 is 16 residues long. Per germline, CDR1 SGHDT and CDR2 YYEEEE. V shed 3 bases, J shed 3 bases, and the junction held 10 bases outside the gene matches. CDR3 DNA: TGTGCCAGCAGCTGGAGGGCCGGGACAGGAAAAGAGACCCAGTACTTC. It is translated as CASSWRAGTGKETQYF.

The V and J genes are TRBV19 and TRBJ2-1; maybe TRBD2 (8 bases). V dropped 5 bases and J dropped 6 bases, with 17 bases sitting between them. Looked up from germline, CDR1 is LNHDA and CDR2 is SQIVND (reference sequence). This CDR3 has 15 amino acids. CDR3 nucleotides: TGTGCCAGTAGTTGGCGGGGGGACAGTCCCAATGAGCAGTTCTTC. Encoded protein: CASSWRGDSPNEQFF.

The rearrangement uses TRBV21-1 and TRBJ2-3; the table names TRBD2, a call not compared with the DNA. TRBV21-1 is a recognized pseudogene. The CDR3 runs to 18 residues. The CDR3 DNA reads as TGTGCCAGCAGCAAAGAAAGGAGGCGCACATCTGGCACAGATACGCAGTATTTT. It translates to CASSKERRRTSGTDTQYF.

This chain links TRBV12-3 or TRBV12-4 with TRBJ1-2; TRBD1 might be the D (6 bases). There are 12 residues in the CDR3. V lost 6 bases and J lost 7, with 12 bases in between. This CDR3 is CASRTGYSGYTF. DNA for the CDR3: TGTGCCAGCAGGACAGGCTATAGTGGCTACACCTTC.